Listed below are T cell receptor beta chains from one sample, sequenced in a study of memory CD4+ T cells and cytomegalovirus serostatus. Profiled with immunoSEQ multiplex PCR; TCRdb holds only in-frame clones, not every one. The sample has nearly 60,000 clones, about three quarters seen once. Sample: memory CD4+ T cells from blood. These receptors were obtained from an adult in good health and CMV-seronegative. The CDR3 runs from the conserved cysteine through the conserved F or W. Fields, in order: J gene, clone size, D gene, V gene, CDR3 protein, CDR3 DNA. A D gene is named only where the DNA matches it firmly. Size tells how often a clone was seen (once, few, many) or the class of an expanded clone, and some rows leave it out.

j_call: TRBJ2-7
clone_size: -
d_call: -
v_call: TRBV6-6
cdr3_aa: CASIATVRAGYEQYF
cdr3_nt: TGTGCCAGCATCGCCACCGTTCGAGCGGGCTACGAGCAGTACTTC

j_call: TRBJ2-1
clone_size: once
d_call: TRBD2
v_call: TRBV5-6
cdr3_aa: CASSLLAGGGVNEQFF
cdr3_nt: TGTGCCAGCAGCTTGCTGGCGGGAGGCGGGGTCAATGAGCAGTTCTTC

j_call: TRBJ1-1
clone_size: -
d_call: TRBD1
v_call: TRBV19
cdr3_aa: CASSDRGNTEAFF
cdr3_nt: TGTGCCAGTAGTGACAGGGGCAACACTGAAGCTTTCTTT

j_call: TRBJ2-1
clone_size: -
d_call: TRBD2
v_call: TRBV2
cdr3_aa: CASSEELAGAYEQFF
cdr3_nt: TGTGCCAGCAGTGAGGAACTAGCGGGAGCTTATGAGCAGTTCTTC

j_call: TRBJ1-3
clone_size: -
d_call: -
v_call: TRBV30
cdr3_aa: CAWRETGSRNTIYF
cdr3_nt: TGTGCCTGGAGGGAAACAGGGTCTAGAAACACCATATATTTT

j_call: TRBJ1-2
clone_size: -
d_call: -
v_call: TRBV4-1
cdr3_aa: CASSQGRTPIPHGYTF
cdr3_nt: TGCGCCAGCAGCCAAGGGAGGACACCGATCCCCCATGGCTACACCTTC

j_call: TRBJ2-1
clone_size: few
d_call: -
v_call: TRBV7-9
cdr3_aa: CASSYTAEQFF
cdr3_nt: TGTGCCAGCAGCTACACAGCCGAGCAGTTCTTC

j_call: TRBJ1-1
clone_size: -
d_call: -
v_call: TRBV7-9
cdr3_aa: CASSFQGNTEAFF
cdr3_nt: TGTGCCAGCAGCTTTCAGGGGAACACTGAAGCTTTCTTT

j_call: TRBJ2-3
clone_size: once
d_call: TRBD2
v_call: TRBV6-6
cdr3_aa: CASSIGLVTDTQYF
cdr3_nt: TGTGCCAGCAGTATTGGACTAGTCACAGATACGCAGTATTTT

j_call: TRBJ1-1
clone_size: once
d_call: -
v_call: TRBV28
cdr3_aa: CASSLGRADTEAFF
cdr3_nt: TGTGCCAGCAGTTTAGGCAGGGCCGACACTGAAGCTTTCTTT

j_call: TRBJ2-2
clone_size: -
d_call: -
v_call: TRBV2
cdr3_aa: CASSDRGLVGELFF
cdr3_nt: TGTGCCAGCAGTGACAGGGGCTTGGTCGGGGAGCTGTTTTTT

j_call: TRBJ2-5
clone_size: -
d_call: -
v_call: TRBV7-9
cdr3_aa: CASSLALGQQETQYF
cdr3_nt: TGTGCCAGCAGCTTAGCGCTCGGACAGCAAGAGACCCAGTACTTC

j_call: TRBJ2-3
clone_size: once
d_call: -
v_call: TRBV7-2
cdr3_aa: CASSPRGDTQYF
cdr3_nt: TGTGCCAGCAGCCCCAGAGGAGATACGCAGTATTTT

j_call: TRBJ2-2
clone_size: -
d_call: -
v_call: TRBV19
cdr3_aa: CASRLSRGNTGELFF
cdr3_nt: TGTGCCAGTAGACTTTCGAGGGGGAACACCGGGGAGCTGTTTTTT

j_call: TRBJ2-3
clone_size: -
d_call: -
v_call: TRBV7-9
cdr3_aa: CASSLDVADTQYF
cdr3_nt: TGTGCCAGCAGCTTAGACGTAGCTGATACGCAGTATTTT

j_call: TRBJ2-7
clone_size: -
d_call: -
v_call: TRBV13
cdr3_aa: CASSVKPGLFYEQYF
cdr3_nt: TGTGCCAGCAGCGTAAAACCGGGACTTTTCTACGAGCAGTACTTC

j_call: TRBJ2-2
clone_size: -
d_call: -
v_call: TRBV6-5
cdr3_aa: CASSYYPNTGELFF
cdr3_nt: TGTGCCAGCAGTTACTATCCGAACACCGGGGAGCTGTTTTTT

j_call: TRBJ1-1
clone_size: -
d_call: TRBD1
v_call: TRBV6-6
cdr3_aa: CASSFQTGENEAFF
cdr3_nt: TGTGCCAGCAGTTTCCAGACAGGGGAAAATGAAGCTTTCTTT

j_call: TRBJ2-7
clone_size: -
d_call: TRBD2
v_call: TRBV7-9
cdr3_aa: CASSLGGRDSYEQYF
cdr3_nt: TGTGCCAGCAGCTTAGGCGGGAGGGACTCCTACGAGCAGTACTTC

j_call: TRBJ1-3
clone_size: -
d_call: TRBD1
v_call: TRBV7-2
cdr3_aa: CASSLYGTGIGNTIYF
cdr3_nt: TGTGCCAGCAGCTTATACGGGACAGGGATTGGAAACACCATATATTTT

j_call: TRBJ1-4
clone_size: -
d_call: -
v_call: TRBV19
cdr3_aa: CASSKWLGTAGEKLFF
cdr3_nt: TGTGCCAGTAGTAAATGGTTAGGGACGGCGGGTGAAAAACTGTTTTTT

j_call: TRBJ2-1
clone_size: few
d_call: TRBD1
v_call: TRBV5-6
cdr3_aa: CASFGTGGNNEQFF
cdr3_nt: TGTGCCAGCTTCGGGACAGGGGGAAACAATGAGCAGTTCTTC

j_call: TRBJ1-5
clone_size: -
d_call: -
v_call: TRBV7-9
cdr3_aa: CASSPQGAGNQPQHF
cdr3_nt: TGTGCCAGCAGCCCGCAGGGAGCGGGCAATCAGCCCCAGCATTTT

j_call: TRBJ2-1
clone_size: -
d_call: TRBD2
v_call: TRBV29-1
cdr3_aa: CSVVRPKGAGTYNEQFF
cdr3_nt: TGCAGCGTTGTAAGACCGAAGGGAGCGGGAACCTACAATGAGCAGTTCTTC

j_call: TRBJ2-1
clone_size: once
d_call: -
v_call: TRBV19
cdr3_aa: CASSSVQGLLGHNEQFF
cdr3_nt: TGTGCCAGTAGTAGCGTTCAGGGGCTTTTAGGGCACAATGAGCAGTTCTTC

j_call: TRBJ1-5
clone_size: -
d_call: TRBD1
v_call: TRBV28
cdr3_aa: CASSLQLTGGQPRHF
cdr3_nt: TGTGCCAGCAGTTTACAGTTGACAGGGGGTCAGCCCCGGCATTTT

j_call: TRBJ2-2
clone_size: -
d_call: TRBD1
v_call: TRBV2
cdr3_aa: CASREQGALTGELFF
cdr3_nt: TGTGCCAGCAGAGAACAGGGGGCGCTAACCGGGGAGCTGTTTTTT

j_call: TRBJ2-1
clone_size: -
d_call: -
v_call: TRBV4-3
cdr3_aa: CASSRPLGLNNEQFF
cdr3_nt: TGCGCCAGCAGCCGCCCGTTGGGTCTGAACAATGAGCAGTTCTTC

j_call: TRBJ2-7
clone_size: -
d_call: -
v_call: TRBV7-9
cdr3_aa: CASSAGRDTRYEQYF
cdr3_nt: TGTGCCAGCAGCGCTGGTCGGGACACCCGCTACGAGCAGTACTTC

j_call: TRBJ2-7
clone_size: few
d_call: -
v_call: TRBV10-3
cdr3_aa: CAITLGVGAAYEQYF
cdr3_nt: TGTGCCATCACCTTGGGGGTGGGGGCCGCCTACGAGCAGTACTTC

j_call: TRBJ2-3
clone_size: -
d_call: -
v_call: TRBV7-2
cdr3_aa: CASSFLTDTQYF
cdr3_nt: TGTGCCAGCAGCTTCCTGACAGATACGCAGTATTTT

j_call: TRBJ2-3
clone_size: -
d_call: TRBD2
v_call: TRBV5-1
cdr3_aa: CASSSSGKTDTQYF
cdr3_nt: TGCGCCAGCAGCTCCAGCGGGAAAACAGATACGCAGTATTTT

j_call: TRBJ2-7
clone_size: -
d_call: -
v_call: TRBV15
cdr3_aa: CATSRGWGTTYEQYF
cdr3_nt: TGTGCCACCAGCAGGGGCTGGGGAACAACCTACGAGCAGTACTTC

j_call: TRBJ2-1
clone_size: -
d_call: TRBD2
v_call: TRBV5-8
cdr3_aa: CASSRGLAGDNEQFF
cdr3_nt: TGTGCCAGCAGCCGAGGCCTAGCGGGGGACAATGAGCAGTTCTTC

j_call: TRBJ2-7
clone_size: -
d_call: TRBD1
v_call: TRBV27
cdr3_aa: CASSLAGGKIEQYF
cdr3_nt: TGTGCCAGCAGTTTGGCAGGGGGTAAGATCGAGCAGTACTTC